Sequencing of this T cell receptor beta chain was carried out in a study of blood T cell repertoires in COVID-19. Study information: Samples taken during acute and convalescent COVID-19 were collected in the United States, Italy and Spain.

As processed by the authors: Amplification from reference gene primers served as the basis for estimated nucleated cell counts. Clones were read by immunoSEQ multiplex PCR, and TCRdb kept only the in-frame ones, dropping some. D and trimming come from the DNA, and the V and J calls and clone size come from that table. The top ten hold 1.1% of the sample, which has approximately 200,000 clones, approximately 91% seen once. The CDR3 loop spans 15 amino acids. Trimming left V 6 bases short and J 5 bases short, with 19 bases between. Germline assignment: CDR1 MNHEY and CDR2 SVGAGI. Specimen: peripheral blood. This clonotype was sampled from a man aged 30-40 years with acute or convalescent COVID-19. The V gene is TRBV6-5, the J gene TRBJ1-2; possible D gene TRBD1, 6 bases. CDR3 DNA sequence: TGTGCCAGCAGCCGAGGACAAGGGGGGGGTTATGGCTACACCTTC. Amino acid sequence: CASSRGQGGGYGYTF.